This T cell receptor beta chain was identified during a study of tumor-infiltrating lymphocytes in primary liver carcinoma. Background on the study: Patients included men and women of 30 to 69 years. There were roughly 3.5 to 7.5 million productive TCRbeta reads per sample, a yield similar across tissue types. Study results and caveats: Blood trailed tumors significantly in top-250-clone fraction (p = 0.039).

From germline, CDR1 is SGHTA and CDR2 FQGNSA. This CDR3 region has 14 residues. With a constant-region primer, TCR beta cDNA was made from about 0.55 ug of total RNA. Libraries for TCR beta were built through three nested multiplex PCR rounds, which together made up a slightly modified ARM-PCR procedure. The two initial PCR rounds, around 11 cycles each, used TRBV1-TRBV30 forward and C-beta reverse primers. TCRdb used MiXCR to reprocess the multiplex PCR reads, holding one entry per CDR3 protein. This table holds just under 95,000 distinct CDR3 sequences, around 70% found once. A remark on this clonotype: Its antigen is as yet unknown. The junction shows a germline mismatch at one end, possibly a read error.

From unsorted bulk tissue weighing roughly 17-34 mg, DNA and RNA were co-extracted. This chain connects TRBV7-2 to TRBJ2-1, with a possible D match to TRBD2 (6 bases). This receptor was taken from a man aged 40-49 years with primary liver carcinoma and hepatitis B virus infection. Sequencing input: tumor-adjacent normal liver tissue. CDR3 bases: TGTGCCATCAGCTTAGCCCCGGGAGCCAGGGAGCAGTTCTTC. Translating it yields CAISLAPGAREQFF.